What follows are 27 T cell receptor beta chains derived from one specimen sequenced in a study of T-cell memory formation after mild COVID-19. One entry per CDR3 protein results from TCRdb running MiXCR on the 5' RACE reads. Of around 300,000 distinct CDR3 sequences listed, roughly a fifth are singletons. Sequences were obtained from PBMCs or a T cell subset sorted from them (not recorded which). All receptors derive from a man younger than 35 who had mild COVID-19 (a few samples of this study predate the infection). Cell type and time point are not known.

This clonotype was found a few times. This CDR3 reads CASKEEKDTQYF. CDR3 nucleotide sequence: TGTGCCAGCAAAGAGGAGAAAGATACGCAGTATTTT. V gene TRBV2 combines with J gene TRBJ2-3; D gene unclear. The germline V gene has CDR1 SNHLY and CDR2 FYNNEI. V was clipped by 7 bases and J by 5 bases, with 10 bases between them. This CDR3 contains 12 residues.

The chain carries TRBV21-1 and TRBJ1-4; TRBD1 is the table's D call and was not checked against the DNA. TRBV21-1 is a known pseudogene. This CDR3 is 13 amino acids long. This CDR3 reads CASSHSGLEKLFF. DNA of the CDR3: TGTGCCAGCAGCCACAGTGGGTTGGAAAAACTGTTTTTT.

This clonotype appeared a few times. The chain couples TRBV7-2 to TRBJ2-1, with 10 bases that match TRBD1. V lost 5 bases to trimming and J lost 0 bases; unmatched junction nucleotides: 4. Germline CDR1 and CDR2: SGHTA and FQGNSA. The CDR3 loop spans 16 amino acids. CDR3 in amino acids: CASSAGTGVSYNEQFF. CDR3 sequence (DNA): TGTGCCAGCAGCGCCGGGACAGGGGTCTCCTACAATGAGCAGTTCTTC.

The rearrangement links TRBV12-5 to TRBJ1-2, with TRBD1 identical over 8 bases. The CDR3 is 15 residues long. J lost 4 bases, V lost 5 bases, and 9 bases had no gene match. Germline CDR1 and CDR2: LGHNT and FRNRAP. CDR3 bases: TGTGCTAGTGGTACGGGGACAGGACGGGGCTATGGCTACACCTTC. Encoded protein: CASGTGTGRGYGYTF.

This clonotype was observed a few times. The chain combines TRBV5-1 with TRBJ1-2, with 8 bases identical to TRBD1. Germline V gene sequence: CDR1 SGHRS, CDR2 YFSETQ. The CDR3 totals 14 residues. V trimming: 4 bases; J trimming: 7 bases; junction bases outside the gene matches: 9. CDR3 nucleotides: TGCGCCAGCAGCGCCGGACAGGGCGGGAGTGGCTACACCTTC. As protein: CASSAGQGGSGYTF.

This clonotype turned up a few times. The chain combines TRBV20-1 with TRBJ1-6; 7 positions agree with TRBD1. This CDR3 region has 14 residues. V dropped 6 bases and J dropped 7; count of bases not matched to a gene: 9. Germline lookup yields CDR1 DFQATT and CDR2 SNEGSKA (reference sequence). The CDR3 protein is CSAPSGTANSPLHF. DNA for the CDR3: TGCAGTGCCCCCTCCGGGACAGCCAATTCACCCCTCCACTTT.

This clonotype has a count of ten or more. The chain recombines TRBV12-3 or TRBV12-4 with TRBJ2-2; D is uncertain. Trimming took 1 base from V and 6 from J, leaving 6 bases between them. The CDR3 length is 13 residues. The CDR3 coding sequence is TGTGCCAGCAGTTTAGAGGGTTCCGGGGAGCTGTTTTTT. This codes for CASSLEGSGELFF.

The chain combines TRBV27 with TRBJ1-4; 8 nucleotides match TRBD1. Germline V gene data show CDR1 as MNHEY and CDR2 as SMNVEV (reference sequence). With V trimmed by 0 bases and J by 8 bases, 5 bases remained unmatched. There are 15 residues in the CDR3. The CDR3 protein is CASSLSTGAREKLFF. As DNA, the CDR3 is TGTGCCAGCAGTTTATCGACAGGGGCCAGGGAAAAACTGTTTTTT. The entire variable domain, with the rest obtained from reference TRBV27 and TRBJ1-4, is as follows: EAQVTQNPRYLITVTGKKLTVTCSQNMNHEYMSWYRQDPGLGLRQIYYSMNVEVTDKGDVPEGYKVSRKEKRNFPLILESPSPNQTSLYFCASSLSTGAREKLFFGSGTQLSVL.

Only a few counts were recorded for this clonotype. The chain joins TRBV11-2 to TRBJ2-2; the match to TRBD2 covers 15 bases. This CDR3 contains 18 residues. The germline V gene has CDR1 SGHAT and CDR2 FQNNGV. The ends lost 4 bases at V and 0 bases at J; junction bases unmatched: 3. The CDR3 nucleotides are TGTGCCAGCAGCTCGTGGACTAGCGGGGGGGCGAACACCGGGGAGCTGTTTTTT. Translated, it gives CASSSWTSGGANTGELFF.

This sequence joins TRBV7-6 and TRBJ1-3, with no clear D. The germline gives CDR1 SGHVS, CDR2 FNYEAQ. Trimming cost V 6 bases and J 0 bases, with 18 bases left between them. The CDR3 runs to 17 residues. The CDR3 bases are TGTGCCAGCAGTCCATTTCGGACGGATGACTCTGGAAACACCATATATTTT. Encoded protein: CASSPFRTDDSGNTIYF.

This clonotype was counted a few times. The chain couples TRBV19 to TRBJ2-1; D is unclear. The length of the CDR3 is 14 residues. CDR1 LNHDA and CDR2 SQIVND come from the germline V gene (reference sequence). Trimming left V 9 bases short and J 8 bases short, with 20 bases between. The CDR3 DNA follows: TGTGCCAGCCTCCCAAGAGGTTTGGGTGATGAGCAGTTCTTC. Translating it yields CASLPRGLGDEQFF.

This clonotype was detected a few times. V and J are TRBV7-2 and TRBJ1-6; D remains ambiguous. The length of the CDR3 is 12 residues. V lost 4 bases and J lost 10, with 8 bases in between. From germline, CDR1 is SGHTA and CDR2 FQGNSA. This CDR3 is CASSSPWSPLHF. CDR3 DNA sequence: TGTGCCAGCAGCTCTCCGTGGTCACCCCTCCACTTT.

The chain recombines TRBV21-1 with TRBJ1-4; TRBD1, the table's D call, lacks a check against the DNA. TRBV21-1 is deemed a pseudogene. The CDR3 totals 14 residues. CDR3 region: CASKRPGINEKLFF. DNA for the CDR3: TGTGCCAGCAAAAGGCCGGGGATTAATGAAAAACTGTTTTTT.

V and J are TRBV7-8 and TRBJ2-1; no reliable D call. Looked up from germline, CDR1 is SGHVS and CDR2 is FQNEAQ. V lost 5 bases to trimming and J lost 5 bases, with 19 bases between them. The CDR3 covers 16 residues. CDR3: CASSTSVGNPNNEQFF. The CDR3 nucleotides read TGTGCCAGCAGCACCTCGGTGGGGAACCCGAACAATGAGCAGTTCTTC.

The J gene is TRBJ2-3, the V gene TRBV5-1, with 11 bases aligning to TRBD2. V was pared by 5 bases and J by 4 bases, with 3 bases of the junction left unmatched. CDR1 and CDR2 from the germline V gene are SGHRS and YFSETQ. The CDR3 runs 14 residues. CDR3 in DNA: TGCGCCAGCAGAGGGACTAGCGGCGCAGATACGCAGTATTTT. It yields the protein CASRGTSGADTQYF.

The table lists this clonotype with a few counts. The CDR3 DNA reads TGTGCCAGCAGTCCCCCCTTCGCGGGGGGATCTACGAGGCAGTACTTC. This gives the protein CASSPPFAGGSTRQYF. This rearrangement joins TRBV6-6 to TRBJ2-7, with 8 bases lining up with TRBD2. The junction had 18 bases not matched to a gene; V was cut back by 5 bases and J by 9 bases. The germline gives CDR1 MNHNY, CDR2 SVGAGI (reference sequence). The CDR3 length is 16 residues.

This clonotype was detected many times. The V call is TRBV7-8, the J call TRBJ2-3; possibly TRBD1 or TRBD2 for D (5 bases each). V lost 2 bases to trimming and J lost 9 bases, with 15 bases between them. The length of the CDR3 is 14 residues. Looked up from germline, CDR1 is SGHVS and CDR2 is FQNEAQ. The DNA for the CDR3 is TGTGCCAGCAGCTTAAGTGGGGGTCTAGGCACGCAGTATTTT. It encodes CASSLSGGLGTQYF.

This clonotype was found a few times. The V and J genes are TRBV5-1 and TRBJ2-5, with TRBD2 matching 10 bases. Germline V gives CDR1 SGHRS, CDR2 YFSETQ. The CDR3 length is 18 residues. After removal of 5 bases from V and 2 bases from J, the junction contained 15 bases not matched to a gene. The CDR3 nucleotides are TGCGCCAGCAGGTCTAGCGGGGGACGTGGTCCTGAGCAAGAGACCCAGTACTTC. It encodes CASRSSGGRGPEQETQYF. The variable domain in full, with the rest retrieved from reference TRBV5-1 and TRBJ2-5, is KAGVTQTPRYLIKTRGQQVTLSCSPISGHRSVSWYQQTPGQGLQFLFEYFSETQRNKGNFPGRFSGRQFSNSRSEMNVSTLELGDSALYLCASRSSGGRGPEQETQYFGPGTRLLVL.

This rearrangement joins TRBV11-2 to TRBJ2-5; D assignment may be TRBD1 or TRBD2 (6 bases each). The CDR3 sequence is 12 residues long. Trimming removed 3 bases from V and 11 bases from J, with 13 bases in between. The V gene's germline CDR1 is SGHAT and CDR2 FQNNGV. The CDR3 coding sequence is TGTGCCAGCAGCTTCCCCAAGGGGGGTCAGTACTTC. Translating gives CASSFPKGGQYF.

The chain combines TRBV18 with TRBJ1-2, with D possibly matching TRBD1 (5 bases). The CDR3 is 12 amino acids. With 6 bases removed from V and 5 bases from J, the gap between germline ends came to 10 bases. From germline, CDR1 is KGHSH and CDR2 LQKENI. This CDR3 is CASSREIYGYTF. CDR3 nucleotides: TGTGCCAGCTCCAGGGAAATTTATGGCTACACCTTC.

This clonotype showed up many times. The V and J genes are TRBV12-3 or TRBV12-4 and TRBJ1-5; D might be TRBD1 (5 bases). V was cut by 4 bases and J by 6 bases, with 19 bases left in between. The CDR3 runs 16 residues. The CDR3 here is CASSYSPAGLSQPQHF. CDR3 DNA: TGTGCCAGCAGTTATAGCCCCGCAGGGTTGAGTCAGCCCCAGCATTTT.

A few counts support this clonotype. This chain connects TRBV6-2 or TRBV6-3 to TRBJ2-7; D call uncertain. The CDR3 is made up of 12 amino acids. Trimming stripped 2 bases from V and 5 bases from J, with 7 bases between. CDR1 MNHEY and CDR2 SVGEGT come from the germline V gene. The CDR3 protein is CASSYPHDEQYF. CDR3 sequence (DNA): TGTGCCAGCAGTTACCCCCACGACGAGCAGTACTTC.

The chain carries TRBV4-2 and TRBJ2-7; 7 nucleotides line up with TRBD2. The CDR3 totals 15 residues. The V gene's germline CDR1 is LGHNA and CDR2 YNFKEQ. Germline trimming cut 0 bases from V and 5 bases from J; bases unmatched to any gene: 7. The CDR3 here is CASSQDSSGDDEQYF. DNA of the CDR3: TGTGCCAGCAGCCAAGATTCGAGCGGGGACGACGAGCAGTACTTC.

The chain joins TRBV5-1 to TRBJ1-6; weak D call: TRBD1 (5 bases). Per the germline V gene, CDR1 is SGHRS and CDR2 is YFSETQ. CDR3 length: 14 residues. V lost 0 bases and J 7 bases, leaving 8 bases between the germline ends. Written as DNA, the CDR3 is TGCGCCAGCAGCTTGGAGGCAGGGAATTCACCCCTCCACTTT. Translating it yields CASSLEAGNSPLHF.

This clonotype was picked up a small number of times. Here the CDR3 reads CASSVARGGRTDTQYF. The CDR3 bases are TGTGCCAGCAGCGTAGCTCGCGGGGGGCGCACAGATACGCAGTATTTT. The chain joins TRBV9 to TRBJ2-3, with 8 positions matching TRBD2. The junction had 4 bases not matched to a gene; V was cut back by 0 bases and J by 1 base. The CDR3 is 16 amino acids. The germline gives CDR1 SGDLS, CDR2 YYNGEE. The full variable domain, in which reference TRBV9 and TRBJ2-3 provide the parts outside the CDR3, is DSGVTQTPKHLITATGQRVTLRCSPRSGDLSVYWYQQSLDQGLQFLIQYYNGEERAKGNILERFSAQQFPDLHSELNLSSLELGDSALYFCASSVARGGRTDTQYFGPGTRLTVL.

The chain uses TRBV15 and TRBJ2-3, with 8 bases that match TRBD2. Germline CDR1 is LNHNV and CDR2 is YYDKDF (reference sequence). There are 15 residues in the CDR3. The J segment lost 4 bases and the V segment lost 5 bases, leaving 8 bases of the junction unmatched. The CDR3 region has the DNA TGTGCCACCAGCCCCCAAGCGGGGGCCCCAGATACGCAGTATTTT. It codes for CATSPQAGAPDTQYF.

This clonotype appeared a few times. The V gene is TRBV28, the J gene TRBJ1-1, with 8 bases fitting TRBD1. The germline V gene encodes CDR1 MDHEN and CDR2 SYDVKM. V was clipped by 6 bases and J by 4 bases; unmatched bases: 7. CDR3 length: 14 residues. The DNA for the CDR3 is TGTGCCAGCAGCTTGACAGGGGTTATCACTGAAGCTTTCTTT. Translated, it gives CASSLTGVITEAFF.